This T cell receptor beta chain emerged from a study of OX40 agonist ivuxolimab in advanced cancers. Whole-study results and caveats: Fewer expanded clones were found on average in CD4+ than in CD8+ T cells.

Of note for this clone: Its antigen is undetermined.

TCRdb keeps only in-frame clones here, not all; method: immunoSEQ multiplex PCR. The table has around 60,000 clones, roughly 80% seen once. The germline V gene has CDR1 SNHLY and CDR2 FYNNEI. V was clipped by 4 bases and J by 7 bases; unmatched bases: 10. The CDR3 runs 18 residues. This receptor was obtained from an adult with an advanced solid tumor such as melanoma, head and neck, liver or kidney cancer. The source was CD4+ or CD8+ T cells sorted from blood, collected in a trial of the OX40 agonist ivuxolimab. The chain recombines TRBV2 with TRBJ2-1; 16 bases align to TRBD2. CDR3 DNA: TGTGCCAGCAGTGGCTTAGGGACTAGCGGGAGGGTTGGAAATGAGCAGTTCTTC. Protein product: CASSGLGTSGRVGNEQFF. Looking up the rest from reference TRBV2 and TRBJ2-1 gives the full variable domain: EPEVTQTPSHQVTQMGQEVILRCVPISNHLYFYWYRQILGQKVEFLVSFYNNEISEKSEIFDDQFSVERPDGSNFTLKIRSTKLEDSAMYFCASSGLGTSGRVGNEQFFGPGTRLTVL.